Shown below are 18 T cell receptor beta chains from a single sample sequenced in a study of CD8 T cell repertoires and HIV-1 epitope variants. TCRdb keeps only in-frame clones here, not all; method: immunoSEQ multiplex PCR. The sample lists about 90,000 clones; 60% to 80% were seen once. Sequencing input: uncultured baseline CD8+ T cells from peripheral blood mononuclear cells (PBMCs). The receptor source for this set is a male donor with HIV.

In DNA, the CDR3 is TGCGCCAGCGGTCCTCCAGACGGGATCCCAGATACGCAGTATTTT. Translated, it gives CASGPPDGIPDTQYF. V gene TRBV5-1 combines with J gene TRBJ2-3, with a possible D match to TRBD2 (5 bases). The germline V and J ends were trimmed by 7 bases and 4 bases, with 19 bases remaining between them. Per the germline V gene, CDR1 is SGHRS and CDR2 is YFSETQ. The CDR3 contains 15 residues.

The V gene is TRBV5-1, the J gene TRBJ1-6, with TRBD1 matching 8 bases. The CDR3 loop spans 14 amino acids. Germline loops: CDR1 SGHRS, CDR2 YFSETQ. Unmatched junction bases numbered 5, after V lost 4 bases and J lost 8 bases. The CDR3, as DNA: TGCGCCAGCAGCCCGGGACAGGCGGATTCACCCCTCCACTTT. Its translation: CASSPGQADSPLHF. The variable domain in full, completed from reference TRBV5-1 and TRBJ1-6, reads KAGVTQTPRYLIKTRGQQVTLSCSPISGHRSVSWYQQTPGQGLQFLFEYFSETQRNKGNFPGRFSGRQFSNSRSEMNVSTLELGDSALYLCASSPGQADSPLHFGNGTRLTVT.

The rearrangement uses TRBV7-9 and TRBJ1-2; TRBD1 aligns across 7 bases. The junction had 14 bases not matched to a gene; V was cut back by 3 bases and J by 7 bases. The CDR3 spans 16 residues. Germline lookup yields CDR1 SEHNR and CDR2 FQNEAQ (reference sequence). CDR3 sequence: CASSFMAGGNLGGYTF. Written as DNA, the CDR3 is TGTGCCAGCAGCTTTATGGCAGGGGGAAATTTGGGTGGCTACACCTTC.

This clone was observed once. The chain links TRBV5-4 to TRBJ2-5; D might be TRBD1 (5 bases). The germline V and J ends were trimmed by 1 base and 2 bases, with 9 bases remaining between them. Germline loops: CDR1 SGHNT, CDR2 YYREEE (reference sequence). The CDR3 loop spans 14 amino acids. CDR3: CASSLKTGQETQYF. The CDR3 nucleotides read TGTGCCAGCAGCTTGAAAACAGGACAAGAGACCCAGTACTTC.

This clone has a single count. In DNA form, the CDR3 reads TGTGCCAGCAGCTTAGTCGGGGGGAGCGAAGATACGCAGTATTTT. It yields the protein CASSLVGGSEDTQYF. This chain links TRBV11-3 with TRBJ2-3; the match to TRBD2 covers 7 bases. J gave up 5 bases and V 1 base, and 6 bases lay outside the gene matches. This CDR3 region has 15 residues. CDR1 SGHNT and CDR2 YENEEA come from the germline V gene.

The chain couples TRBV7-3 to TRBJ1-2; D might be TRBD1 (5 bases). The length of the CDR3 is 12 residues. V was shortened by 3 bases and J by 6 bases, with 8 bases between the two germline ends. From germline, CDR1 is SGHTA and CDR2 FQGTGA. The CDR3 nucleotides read TGTGCCAGCAGCTTCGGAGGGGATGGCTACACCTTC. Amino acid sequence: CASSFGGDGYTF.

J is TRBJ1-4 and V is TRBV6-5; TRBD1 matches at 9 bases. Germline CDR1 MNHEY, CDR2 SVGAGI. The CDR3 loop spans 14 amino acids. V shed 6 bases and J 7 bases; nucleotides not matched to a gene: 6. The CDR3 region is CASSPTGGSEKLFF. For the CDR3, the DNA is TGTGCCAGCAGCCCGACAGGGGGGAGTGAAAAACTGTTTTTT.

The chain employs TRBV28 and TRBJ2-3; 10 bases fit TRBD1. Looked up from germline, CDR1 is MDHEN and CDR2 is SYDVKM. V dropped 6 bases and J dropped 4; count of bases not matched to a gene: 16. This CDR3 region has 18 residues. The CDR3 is CASSNLNVGQGVADTQYF. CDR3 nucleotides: TGTGCCAGCAGCAACCTCAATGTCGGACAGGGGGTAGCAGATACGCAGTATTTT.

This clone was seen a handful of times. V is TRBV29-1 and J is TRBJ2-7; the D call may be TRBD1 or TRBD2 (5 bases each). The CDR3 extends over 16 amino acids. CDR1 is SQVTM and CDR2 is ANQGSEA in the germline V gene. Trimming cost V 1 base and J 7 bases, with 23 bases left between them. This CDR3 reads CSVEGPLRGAKKEQYF. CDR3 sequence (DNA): TGCAGCGTTGAAGGGCCTTTGAGGGGAGCTAAAAAGGAGCAGTACTTC.

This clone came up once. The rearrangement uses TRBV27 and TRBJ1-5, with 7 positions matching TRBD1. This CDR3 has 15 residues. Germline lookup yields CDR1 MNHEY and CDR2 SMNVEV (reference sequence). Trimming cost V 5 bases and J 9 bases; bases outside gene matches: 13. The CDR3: CASSLTGPAFWPQHF. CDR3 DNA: TGTGCCAGCAGTCTGACAGGGCCGGCTTTTTGGCCCCAGCATTTT.

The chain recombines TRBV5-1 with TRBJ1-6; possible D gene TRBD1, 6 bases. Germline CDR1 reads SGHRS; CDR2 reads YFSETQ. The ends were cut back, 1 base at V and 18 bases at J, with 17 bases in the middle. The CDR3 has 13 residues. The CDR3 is CASSLTNEGERHF. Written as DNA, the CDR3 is TGCGCCAGCAGCTTGACCAACGAGGGGGAGCGCCACTTT.

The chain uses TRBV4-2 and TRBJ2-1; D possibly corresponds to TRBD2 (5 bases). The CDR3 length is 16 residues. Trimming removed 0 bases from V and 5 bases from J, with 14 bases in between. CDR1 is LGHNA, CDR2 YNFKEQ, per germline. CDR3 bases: TGTGCCAGCAGCCAAGAGGTGCAAGCGGAGAACAATGAGCAGTTCTTC. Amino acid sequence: CASSQEVQAENNEQFF.

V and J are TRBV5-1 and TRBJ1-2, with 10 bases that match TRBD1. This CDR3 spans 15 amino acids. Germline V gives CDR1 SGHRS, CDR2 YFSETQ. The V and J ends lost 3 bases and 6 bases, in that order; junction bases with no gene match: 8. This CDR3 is CASSSETGGVDGYTF. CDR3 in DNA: TGCGCCAGCAGCTCAGAGACAGGGGGCGTAGATGGCTACACCTTC.

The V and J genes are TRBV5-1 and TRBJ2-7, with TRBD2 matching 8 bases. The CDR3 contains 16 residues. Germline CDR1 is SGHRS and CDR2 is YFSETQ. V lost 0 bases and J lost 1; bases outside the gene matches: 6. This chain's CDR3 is CASSLEVGRASYEQYF. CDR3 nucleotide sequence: TGCGCCAGCAGCTTGGAGGTCGGGAGGGCATCCTACGAGCAGTACTTC.

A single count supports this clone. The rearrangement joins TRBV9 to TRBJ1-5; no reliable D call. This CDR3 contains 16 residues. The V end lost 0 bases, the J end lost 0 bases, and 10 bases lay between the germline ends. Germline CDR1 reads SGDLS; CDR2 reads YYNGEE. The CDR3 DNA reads TGTGCCAGCAGCGTAGGAGGAGGGAATAGCAATCAGCCCCAGCATTTT. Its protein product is CASSVGGGNSNQPQHF.

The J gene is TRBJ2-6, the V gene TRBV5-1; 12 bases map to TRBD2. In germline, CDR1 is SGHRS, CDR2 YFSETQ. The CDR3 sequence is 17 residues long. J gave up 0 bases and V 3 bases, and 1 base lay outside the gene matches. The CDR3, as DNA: TGCGCCAGCAGCTGGACTAGCGGGAACTCTGGGGCCAACGTCCTGACTTTC. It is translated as CASSWTSGNSGANVLTF.

CDR3 DNA: TGCGCCAGCAGCCCCTTGGCGCTACCGGGACAGGGACGCTCTGGGGCCAACGTCCTGACTTTC. Translation: CASSPLALPGQGRSGANVLTF. This chain links TRBV5-1 with TRBJ2-6; TRBD1 aligns across 9 bases. The CDR3 has 21 residues. Germline trimming cut 4 bases from V and 0 bases from J; bases unmatched to any gene: 17. Germline V CDR1 and CDR2: SGHRS, YFSETQ.

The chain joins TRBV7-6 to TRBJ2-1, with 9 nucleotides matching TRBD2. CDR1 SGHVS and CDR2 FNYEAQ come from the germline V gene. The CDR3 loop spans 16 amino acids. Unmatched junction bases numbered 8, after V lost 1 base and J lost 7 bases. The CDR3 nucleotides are TGTGCCAGCAGCTTAGGTTGGGCTAGCGGGGTGAATGAGCAGTTCTTC. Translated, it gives CASSLGWASGVNEQFF.